This T cell receptor beta chain was profiled in a study of shared clonotypes between healthy human individuals. In the case of this clone: Its matching antigen is unknown.

General study points: Having only a few donors restricted how much genetic and exposure-history diversity was captured. With a few donors compared, 4% to 5% of naive CD4 clonotypes were shared.

Terminally differentiated effector memory CD45RA+ cells were excluded from the naive CD8 cells, which were CD45RO-negative and positively selected for CCR7. Template for every sorted-subset replicate PCR totaled approximately 0.2 ug DNA, approximately 30,000 T cell genomes. Some clones are missing from TCRdb's copy, which holds only in-frame ones; the method was immunoSEQ multiplex PCR. This sample has 1.5 million to 2.5 million clones, with approximately 94% found just once. In germline, CDR1 is SGDLS, CDR2 YYNGEE. V trimming: 4 bases; J trimming: 0 bases; junction bases outside the gene matches: 4. There are 15 residues in the CDR3.

The sequenced material came from naive CD8+ T cells sorted from blood. The chain joins TRBV9 to TRBJ2-1; 7 bases match TRBD1. The receptor's source is a man between 18 and 29 years old in good health. The CDR3 loop is CASSSDRSSYNEQFF. CDR3 coding DNA: TGTGCCAGCAGCTCGGACAGGAGCTCCTACAATGAGCAGTTCTTC.